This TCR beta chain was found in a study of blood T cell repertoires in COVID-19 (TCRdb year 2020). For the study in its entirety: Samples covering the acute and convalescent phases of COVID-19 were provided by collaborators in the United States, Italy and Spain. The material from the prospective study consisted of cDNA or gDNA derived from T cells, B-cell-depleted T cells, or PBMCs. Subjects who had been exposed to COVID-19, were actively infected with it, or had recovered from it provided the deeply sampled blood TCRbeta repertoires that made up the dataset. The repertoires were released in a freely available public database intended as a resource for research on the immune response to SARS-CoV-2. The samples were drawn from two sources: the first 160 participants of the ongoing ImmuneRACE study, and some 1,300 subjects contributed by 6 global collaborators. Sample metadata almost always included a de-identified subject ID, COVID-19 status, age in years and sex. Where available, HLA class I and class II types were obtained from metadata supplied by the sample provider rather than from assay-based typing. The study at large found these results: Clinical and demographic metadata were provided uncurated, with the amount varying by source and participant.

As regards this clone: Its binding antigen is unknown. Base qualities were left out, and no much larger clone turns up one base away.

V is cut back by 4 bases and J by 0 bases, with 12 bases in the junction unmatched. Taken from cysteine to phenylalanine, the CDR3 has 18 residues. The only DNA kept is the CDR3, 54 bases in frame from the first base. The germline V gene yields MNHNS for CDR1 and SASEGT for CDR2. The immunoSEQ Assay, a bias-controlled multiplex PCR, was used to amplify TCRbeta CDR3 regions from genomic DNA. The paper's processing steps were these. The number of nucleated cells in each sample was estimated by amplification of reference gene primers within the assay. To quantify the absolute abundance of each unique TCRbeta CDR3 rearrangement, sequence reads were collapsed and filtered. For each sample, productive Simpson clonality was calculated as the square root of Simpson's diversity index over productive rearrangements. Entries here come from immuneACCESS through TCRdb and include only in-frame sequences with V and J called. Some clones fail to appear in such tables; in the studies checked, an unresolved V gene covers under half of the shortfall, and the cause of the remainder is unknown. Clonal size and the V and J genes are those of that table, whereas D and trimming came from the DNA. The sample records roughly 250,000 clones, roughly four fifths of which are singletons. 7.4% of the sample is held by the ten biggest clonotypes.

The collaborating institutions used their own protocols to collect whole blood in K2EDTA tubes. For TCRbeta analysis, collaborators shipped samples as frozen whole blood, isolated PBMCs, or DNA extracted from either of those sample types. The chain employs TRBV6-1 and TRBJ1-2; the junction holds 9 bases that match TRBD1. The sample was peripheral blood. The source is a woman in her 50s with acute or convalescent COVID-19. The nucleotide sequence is TGTGCCAGCAGTGCCGCCTGGACAGGGGACCGATCTAACTATGGCTACACCTTC. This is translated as CASSAAWTGDRSNYGYTF.